A single T cell receptor (beta chain) is shown here with its context. Its antigen is still unknown. Primed by a sample-barcoded 5' primer and a J-beta primer mix, a second PCR proceeded for 7 to 11 cycles. A template-switch adaptor with 12 random nucleotides tagged each cDNA molecule. TCRdb fed the 5' RACE reads into MiXCR, producing one record per CDR3 protein. The repertoire holds roughly 830,000 distinct CDR3 sequences, with approximately 59% as singletons. Trimming removed 6 bases at V and 4 bases at J, with 16 bases between. The CDR3 runs 15 residues. Germline-derived CDR1 and CDR2 are MNHNY and SVGAGI (reference sequence). This sample is part of a study of blood T cells in healthy people across ages. General study results and limits: Unsorted PBMCs ruled out conclusive naive versus antigen-experienced comparison. With age, beta diversity per million T cells declined roughly linearly, significantly by 30 to 40.

The sequence came from a young man in good health. The chain employs TRBV6-6 and TRBJ2-4; D is perhaps TRBD2 (6 bases). The sample taken for sequencing was blood. As DNA, the CDR3 is TGTGCCAGCAGCCTCCCCGCGGAGGGGAAAAACATTCAGTACTTC. Its translation: CASSLPAEGKNIQYF.